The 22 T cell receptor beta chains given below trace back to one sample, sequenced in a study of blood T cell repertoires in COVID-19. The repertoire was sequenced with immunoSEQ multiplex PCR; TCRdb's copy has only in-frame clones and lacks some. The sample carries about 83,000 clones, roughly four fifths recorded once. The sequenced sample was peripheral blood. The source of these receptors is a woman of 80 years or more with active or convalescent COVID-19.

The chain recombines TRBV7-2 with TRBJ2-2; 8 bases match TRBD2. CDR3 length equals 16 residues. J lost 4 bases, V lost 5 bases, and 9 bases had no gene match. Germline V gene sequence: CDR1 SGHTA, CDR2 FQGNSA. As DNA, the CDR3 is TGTGCCAGCAGCCAGAGCCGGGGGGGAAGCACCGGGGAGCTGTTTTTT. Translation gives CASSQSRGGSTGELFF.

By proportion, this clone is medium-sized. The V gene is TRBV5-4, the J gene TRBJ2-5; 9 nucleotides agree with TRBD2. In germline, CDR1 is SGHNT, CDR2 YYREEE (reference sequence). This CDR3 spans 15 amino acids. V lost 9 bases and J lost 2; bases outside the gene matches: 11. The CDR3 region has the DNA TGTGCCACCAGGCCGGCTAGCGGGGCTCAAGAGACCCAGTACTTC. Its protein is CATRPASGAQETQYF.

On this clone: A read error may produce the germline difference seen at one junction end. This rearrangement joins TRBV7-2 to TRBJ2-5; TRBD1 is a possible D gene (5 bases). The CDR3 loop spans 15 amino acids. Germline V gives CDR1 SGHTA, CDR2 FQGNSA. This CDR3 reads CASSLDWGDQETQYF. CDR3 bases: TGTGCCAGCAGCTTAGACTGGGGCGACCAGGAGACCCAGTACTTC.

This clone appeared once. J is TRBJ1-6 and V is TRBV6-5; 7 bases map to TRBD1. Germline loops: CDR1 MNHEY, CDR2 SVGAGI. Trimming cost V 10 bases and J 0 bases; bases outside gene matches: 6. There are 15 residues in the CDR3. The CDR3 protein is CAIMAGGSYNSPLHF. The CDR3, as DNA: TGTGCCATTATGGCAGGGGGCTCCTATAATTCACCCCTCCACTTT.

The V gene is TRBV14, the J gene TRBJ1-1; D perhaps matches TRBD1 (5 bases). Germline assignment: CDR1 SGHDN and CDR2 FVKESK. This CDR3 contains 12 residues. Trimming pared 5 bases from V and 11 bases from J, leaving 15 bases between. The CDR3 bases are TGTGCCAGCAGCTACCCCTCCGGGACTGCTTTCTTT. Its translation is CASSYPSGTAFF.

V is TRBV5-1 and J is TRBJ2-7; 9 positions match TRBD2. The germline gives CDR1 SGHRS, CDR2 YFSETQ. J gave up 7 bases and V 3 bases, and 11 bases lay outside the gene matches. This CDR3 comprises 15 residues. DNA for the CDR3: TGCGCCAGCAGCTGGTCGGCTAGCGGGGCTCAAGAGCAGTACTTC. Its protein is CASSWSASGAQEQYF. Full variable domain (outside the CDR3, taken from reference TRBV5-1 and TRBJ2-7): KAGVTQTPRYLIKTRGQQVTLSCSPISGHRSVSWYQQTPGQGLQFLFEYFSETQRNKGNFPGRFSGRQFSNSRSEMNVSTLELGDSALYLCASSWSASGAQEQYFGPGTRLTVT.

The CDR3 bases are TGTGCCAGCAGCCCCGGGACTAGCGACACAGATACGCAGTATTTT. It translates to CASSPGTSDTDTQYF. This chain connects TRBV11-2 to TRBJ2-3; 10 positions match TRBD2. The germline V gene encodes CDR1 SGHAT and CDR2 FQNNGV. The CDR3 has 15 residues. Losses at the gene ends were 5 bases for V and 2 bases for J; bases not matched to a gene: 4.

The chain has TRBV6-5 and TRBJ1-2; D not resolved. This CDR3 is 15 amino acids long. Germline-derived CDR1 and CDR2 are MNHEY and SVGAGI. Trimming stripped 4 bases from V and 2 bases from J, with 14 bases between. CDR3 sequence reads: CASSSWLDANYGYTF. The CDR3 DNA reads TGTGCCAGCAGTTCGTGGCTTGATGCCAACTATGGCTACACCTTC.

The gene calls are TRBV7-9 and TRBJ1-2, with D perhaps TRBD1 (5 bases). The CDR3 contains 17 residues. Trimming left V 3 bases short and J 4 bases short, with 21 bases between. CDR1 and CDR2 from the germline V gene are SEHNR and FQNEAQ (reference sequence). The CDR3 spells CASSFATAGQFPYGYTF. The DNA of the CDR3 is TGTGCCAGCAGCTTCGCGACAGCGGGGCAATTTCCCTATGGCTACACCTTC.

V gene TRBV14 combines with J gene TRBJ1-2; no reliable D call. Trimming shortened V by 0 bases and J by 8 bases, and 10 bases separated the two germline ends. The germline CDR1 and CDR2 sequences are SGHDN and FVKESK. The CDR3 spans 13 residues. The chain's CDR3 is CASSQELRSGYTF. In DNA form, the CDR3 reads TGTGCCAGCAGCCAAGAATTGAGGAGCGGCTACACCTTC.

The chain's CDR3 is CAISEDSEETGELFF. The CDR3 DNA sequence: TGTGCCATCAGTGAAGACAGTGAGGAAACCGGGGAGCTGTTTTTT. The rearrangement links TRBV10-3 to TRBJ2-2, with D possibly TRBD1 on 5 matching bases. Germline V CDR1 and CDR2: ENHRY, SYGVKD. Trimming cost V 3 bases and J 5 bases, with 13 bases left between them. The CDR3 is made up of 15 amino acids.

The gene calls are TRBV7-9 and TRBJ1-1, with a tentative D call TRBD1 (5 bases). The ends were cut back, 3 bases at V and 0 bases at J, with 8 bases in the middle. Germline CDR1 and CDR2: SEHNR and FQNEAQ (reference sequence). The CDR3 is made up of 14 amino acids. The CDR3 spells CASSFSGVNTEAFF. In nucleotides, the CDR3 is TGTGCCAGCAGCTTTTCGGGGGTGAACACTGAAGCTTTCTTT.

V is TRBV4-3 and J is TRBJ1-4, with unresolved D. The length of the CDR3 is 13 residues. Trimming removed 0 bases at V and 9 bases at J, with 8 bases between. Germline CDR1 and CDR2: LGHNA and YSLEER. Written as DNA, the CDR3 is TGCGCCAGCAGCCAAGATGGAGCACAAAAACTGTTTTTT. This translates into CASSQDGAQKLFF.

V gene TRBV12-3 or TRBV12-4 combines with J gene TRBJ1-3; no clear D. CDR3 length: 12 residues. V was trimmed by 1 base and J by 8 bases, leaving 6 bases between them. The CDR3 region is CASSLGGDTIYF. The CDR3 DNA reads TGTGCCAGCAGTTTAGGGGGAGACACCATATATTTT.

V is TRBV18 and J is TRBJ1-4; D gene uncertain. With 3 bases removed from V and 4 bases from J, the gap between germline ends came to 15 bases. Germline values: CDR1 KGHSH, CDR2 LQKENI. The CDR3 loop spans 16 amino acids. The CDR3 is CASSPQQRYYNEKLFF. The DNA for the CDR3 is TGTGCCAGCTCACCGCAACAGCGGTACTATAATGAAAAACTGTTTTTT.

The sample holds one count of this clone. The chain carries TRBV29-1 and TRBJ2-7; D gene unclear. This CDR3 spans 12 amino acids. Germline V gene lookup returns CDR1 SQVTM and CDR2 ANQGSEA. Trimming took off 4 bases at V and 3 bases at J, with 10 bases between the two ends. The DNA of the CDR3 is TGCAGCGTTGGTGAAGCCTACTACGAGCAGTACTTC. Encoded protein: CSVGEAYYEQYF.

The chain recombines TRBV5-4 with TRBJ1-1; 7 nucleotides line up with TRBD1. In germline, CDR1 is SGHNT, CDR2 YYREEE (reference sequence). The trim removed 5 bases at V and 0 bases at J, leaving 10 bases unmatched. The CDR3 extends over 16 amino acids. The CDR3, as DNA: TGTGCCAGCAGTCCGTACAGGGGACGCATGAACACTGAAGCTTTCTTT. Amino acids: CASSPYRGRMNTEAFF. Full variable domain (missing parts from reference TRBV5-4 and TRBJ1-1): ETGVTQSPTHLIKTRGQQVTLRCSSQSGHNTVSWYQQALGQGPQFIFQYYREEENGRGNFPPRFSGLQFPNYSSELNVNALELDDSALYLCASSPYRGRMNTEAFFGQGTRLTVV.

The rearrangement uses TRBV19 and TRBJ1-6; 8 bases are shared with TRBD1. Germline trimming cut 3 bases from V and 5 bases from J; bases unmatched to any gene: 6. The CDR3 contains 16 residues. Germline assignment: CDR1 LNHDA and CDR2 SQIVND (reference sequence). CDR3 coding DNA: TGTGCCAGTAGTATCCTGGACAGGGAGAATAATTCACCCCTCCACTTT. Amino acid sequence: CASSILDRENNSPLHF.

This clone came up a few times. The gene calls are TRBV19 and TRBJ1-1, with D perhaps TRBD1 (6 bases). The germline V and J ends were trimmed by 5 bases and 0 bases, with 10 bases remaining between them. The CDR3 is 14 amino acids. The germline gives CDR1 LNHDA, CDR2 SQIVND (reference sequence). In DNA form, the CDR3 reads TGTGCCAGTAGTTCCCACAGGGTGAACACTGAAGCTTTCTTT. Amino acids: CASSSHRVNTEAFF.

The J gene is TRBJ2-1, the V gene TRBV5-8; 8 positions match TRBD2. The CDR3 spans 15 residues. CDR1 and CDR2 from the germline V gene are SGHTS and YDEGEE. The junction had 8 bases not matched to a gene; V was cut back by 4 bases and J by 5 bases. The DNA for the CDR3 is TGTGCCAGCAGCCTCGGGGGGGCCAAAAACAATGAGCAGTTCTTC. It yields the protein CASSLGGAKNNEQFF.

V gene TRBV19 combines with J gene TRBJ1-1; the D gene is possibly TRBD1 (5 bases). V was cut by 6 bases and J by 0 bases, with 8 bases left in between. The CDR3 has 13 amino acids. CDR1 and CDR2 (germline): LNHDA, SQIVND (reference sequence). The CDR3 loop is CASRDTMNTEAFF. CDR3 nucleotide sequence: TGTGCCAGTAGGGACACCATGAACACTGAAGCTTTCTTT. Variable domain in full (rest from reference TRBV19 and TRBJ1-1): DGGITQSPKYLFRKEGQNVTLSCEQNLNHDAMYWYRQDPGQGLRLIYYSQIVNDFQKGDIAEGYSVSREKKESFPLTVTSAQKNPTAFYLCASRDTMNTEAFFGQGTRLTVV.

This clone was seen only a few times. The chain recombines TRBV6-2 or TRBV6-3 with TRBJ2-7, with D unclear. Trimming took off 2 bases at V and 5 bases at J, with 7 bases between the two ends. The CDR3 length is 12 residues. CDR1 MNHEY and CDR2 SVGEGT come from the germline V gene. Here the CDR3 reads CASSYSHNEQYF. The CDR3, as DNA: TGTGCCAGCAGTTACAGTCACAACGAGCAGTACTTC.